One and the same sample provided the 5 T cell receptor beta chains below, sequenced in a study of shared clonotypes between healthy human individuals. CD8 cells regarded as naive lacked CD45RO, were positively chosen for CCR7, and omitted terminally differentiated effector memory CD45RA+ cells. Sequencing was performed with immunoSEQ multiplex PCR; in TCRdb, only in-frame clones are kept and a portion is missing. There are fewer than 850,000 clones in the sample; 96% occur only once, and under 0.25% lies in the top ten. Material: naive CD8+ T cells sorted from blood. The receptors were gathered from a man younger than 40 in good health.

This clone appeared a few times. The J gene is TRBJ2-1, the V gene TRBV2, with D maybe TRBD1 (6 bases). Trimming left V 4 bases short and J 5 bases short, with 12 bases between. This CDR3 is 14 amino acids long. Germline CDR1 reads SNHLY; CDR2 reads FYNNEI. CDR3 nucleotide sequence: TGTGCCAGCAGTGGCAGGGGAATCGACAATGAGCAGTTCTTC. This translates into CASSGRGIDNEQFF.

The chain uses TRBV30 and TRBJ2-5; a possible D gene is TRBD2 (5 bases). Germline assignment: CDR1 GTSNPN and CDR2 SVGIG (reference sequence). V dropped 2 bases and J dropped 6 bases, with 7 bases sitting between them. The CDR3 has 11 amino acids. CDR3 DNA: TGTGCCTGGAGTAGCGGTCAGACCCAGTACTTC. This codes for CAWSSGQTQYF.

This clone was seen a single time. The chain has TRBV10-1 and TRBJ1-4; D might be TRBD1 (6 bases). Germline lookup yields CDR1 WNHNN and CDR2 SYGVQD (reference sequence). CDR3 length: 16 residues. V was trimmed by 2 bases and J by 7 bases, leaving 17 bases between them. The CDR3 here is CASSEDHQGRVEKLFF. CDR3 DNA sequence: TGCGCCAGCAGTGAGGATCACCAGGGGCGGGTTGAAAAACTGTTTTTT.

CDR3 DNA sequence: TGTGCCAGCAGCTTGGCGGGGACAGGGGGCGAGCAGTACTTC. Its translation is CASSLAGTGGEQYF. The chain combines TRBV5-4 with TRBJ2-7; the match to TRBD1 covers 11 bases. Trimming took 0 bases from V and 6 from J; bases not matched to a gene: 2. Germline-derived CDR1 and CDR2 are SGHNT and YYREEE (reference sequence). This CDR3 comprises 14 residues.

This chain links TRBV19 with TRBJ2-2; weak D call: TRBD1 (6 bases). Trimming stripped 9 bases from V and 5 bases from J, with 16 bases between. Germline lookup yields CDR1 LNHDA and CDR2 SQIVND (reference sequence). The CDR3 spans 14 residues. This CDR3 reads CASTSGVGTGELFF. DNA of the CDR3: TGTGCCAGCACCTCAGGGGTAGGGACCGGGGAGCTGTTTTTT.